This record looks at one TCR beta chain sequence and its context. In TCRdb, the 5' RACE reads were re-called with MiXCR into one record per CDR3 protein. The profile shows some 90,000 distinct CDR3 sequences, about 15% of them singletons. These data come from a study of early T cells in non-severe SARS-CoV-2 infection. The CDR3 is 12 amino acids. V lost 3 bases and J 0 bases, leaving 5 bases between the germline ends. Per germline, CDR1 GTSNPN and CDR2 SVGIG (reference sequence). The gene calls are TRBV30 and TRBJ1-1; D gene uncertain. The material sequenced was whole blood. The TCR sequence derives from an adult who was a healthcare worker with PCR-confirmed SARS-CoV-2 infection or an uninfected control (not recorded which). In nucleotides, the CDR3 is TGTGCCTGGAGCCGAATGAACACTGAAGCTTTCTTT. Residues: CAWSRMNTEAFF.